This entry features one T cell receptor (beta chain) sequence. The antigen is unknown. A single base separates this from a much larger clone, so it may be a read error. This sample includes further DNA sequences coding for the same CDR3. This sample stems from a study of metastatic and nonmetastatic thyroid tumors. Overall study context: For malignant and benign thyroid patients, tumor or nodule tissue and blood were the sources whose repertoires were compared. Study outcomes and limitations: TCR beta diversity was reportedly significantly higher in malignant thyroid tumors than benign nodules, in blood and tumor.

No patient received treatment before thyroid surgery. TCRdb reanalyzed the PCR reads via MiXCR. The sample consists of about 85,000 clones, 8% to 9.5% of them appearing once. This TCR was sampled from a female donor with papillary thyroid cancer or a benign thyroid nodule (not recorded which). Some clones in this sample may be carry-over from other donors' samples. Sequenced: blood.

The CDR3 region has the DNA TGTGCCAGCAGCTCTGGATGGACAGGGGTGAACGAGCAGTACTTC. Translated, it gives CASSSGWTGVNEQYF. The chain links TRBV5-6 to TRBJ2-7; 9 bases match TRBD1. CDR3 length equals 15 residues. Germline V gene sequence: CDR1 SGHDT, CDR2 YYEEEE. V lost 3 bases to trimming and J lost 5 bases; unmatched junction nucleotides: 9.